This TCR beta chain is from a study of blood T cell repertoires in COVID-19. Study details: Researchers got acute and convalescent COVID-19 samples from the United States, Italy and Spain. T cells, B-cell-depleted T cells, or PBMCs supplied cDNA or gDNA.

Generated by immunoSEQ multiplex PCR, the TCRdb table keeps only in-frame clones and is missing some. The profile shows about 75,000 clones, 85% to 90% of them singletons. The CDR3 length is 16 residues. Unmatched junction bases numbered 9, after V lost 0 bases and J lost 7 bases. CDR1 MNHEY and CDR2 SVGEGT come from the germline V gene. The TCR was taken from a human donor in a cohort sampled during active COVID-19. The sample consisted of peripheral blood. The chain carries TRBV6-2 or TRBV6-3 and TRBJ1-5; 7 bases agree with TRBD1. The CDR3 DNA follows: TGTGCCAGCAGTTACTCGAAGGGCAGGGGGGACCAGCCCCAGCATTTT. It translates to CASSYSKGRGDQPQHF.